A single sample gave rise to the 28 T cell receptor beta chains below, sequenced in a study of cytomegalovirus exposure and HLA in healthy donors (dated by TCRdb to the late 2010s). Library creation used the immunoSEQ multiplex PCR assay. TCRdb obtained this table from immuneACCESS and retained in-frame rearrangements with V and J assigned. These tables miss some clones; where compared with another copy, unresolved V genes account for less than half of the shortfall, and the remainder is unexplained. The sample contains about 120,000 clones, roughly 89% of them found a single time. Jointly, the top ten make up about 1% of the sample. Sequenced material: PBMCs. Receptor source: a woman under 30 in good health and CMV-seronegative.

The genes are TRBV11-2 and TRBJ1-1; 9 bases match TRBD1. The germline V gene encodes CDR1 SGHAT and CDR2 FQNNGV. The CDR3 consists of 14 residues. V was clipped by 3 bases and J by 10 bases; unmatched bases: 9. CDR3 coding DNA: TGTGCCAGCAGCTTGGGGACAGGGAATCGTGGAGCTTTCTTT. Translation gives CASSLGTGNRGAFF. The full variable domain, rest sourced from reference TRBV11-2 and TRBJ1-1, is EAGVAQSPRYKIIEKRQSVAFWCNPISGHATLYWYQQILGQGPKLLIQFQNNGVVDDSQLPKDRFSAERLKGVDSTLKIQPAKLEDSAVYLCASSLGTGNRGAFFGQGTRLTVV.

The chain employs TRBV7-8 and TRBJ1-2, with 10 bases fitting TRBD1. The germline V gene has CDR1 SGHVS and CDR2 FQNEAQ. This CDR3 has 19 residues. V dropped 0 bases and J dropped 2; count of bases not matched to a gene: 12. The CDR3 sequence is CASSLAYRTGGVYNYGYTF. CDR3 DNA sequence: TGTGCCAGCAGCTTAGCGTACCGGACAGGGGGGGTCTACAACTATGGCTACACCTTC.

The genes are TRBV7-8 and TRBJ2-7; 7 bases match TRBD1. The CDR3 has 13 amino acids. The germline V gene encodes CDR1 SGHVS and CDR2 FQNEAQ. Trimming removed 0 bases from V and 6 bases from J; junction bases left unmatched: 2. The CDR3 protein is CASSLARDSEQYF. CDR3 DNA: TGTGCCAGCAGCTTAGCCCGGGACAGCGAGCAGTACTTC.

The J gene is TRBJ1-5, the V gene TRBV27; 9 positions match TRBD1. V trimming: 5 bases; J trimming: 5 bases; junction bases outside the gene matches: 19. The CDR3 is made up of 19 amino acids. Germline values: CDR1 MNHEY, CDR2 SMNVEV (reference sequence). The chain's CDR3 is CASSPNLRDREGPYQPQHF. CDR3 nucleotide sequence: TGTGCCAGCAGTCCCAACCTACGGGACAGGGAGGGCCCGTATCAGCCCCAGCATTTT.

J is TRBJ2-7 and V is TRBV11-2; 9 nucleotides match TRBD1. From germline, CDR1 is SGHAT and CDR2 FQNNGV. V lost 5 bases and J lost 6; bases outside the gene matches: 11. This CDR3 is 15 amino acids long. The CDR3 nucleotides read TGTGCCAGCAGCCTCTGGACAGGGGTGCAGGTCGAGCAGTACTTC. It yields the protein CASSLWTGVQVEQYF. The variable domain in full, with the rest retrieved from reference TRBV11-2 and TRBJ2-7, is EAGVAQSPRYKIIEKRQSVAFWCNPISGHATLYWYQQILGQGPKLLIQFQNNGVVDDSQLPKDRFSAERLKGVDSTLKIQPAKLEDSAVYLCASSLWTGVQVEQYFGPGTRLTVT.

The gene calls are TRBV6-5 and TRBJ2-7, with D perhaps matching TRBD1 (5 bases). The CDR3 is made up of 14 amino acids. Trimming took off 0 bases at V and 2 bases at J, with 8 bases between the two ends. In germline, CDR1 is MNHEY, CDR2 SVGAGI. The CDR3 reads CASSYSGRAYEQYF. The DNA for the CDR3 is TGTGCCAGCAGTTACTCGGGCAGGGCCTACGAGCAGTACTTC.

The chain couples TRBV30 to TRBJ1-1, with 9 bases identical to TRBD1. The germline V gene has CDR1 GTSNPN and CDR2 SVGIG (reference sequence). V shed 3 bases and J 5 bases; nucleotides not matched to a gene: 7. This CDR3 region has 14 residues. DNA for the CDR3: TGTGCCTGGAGAGGGACAGGGAGTTCAACTGAAGCTTTCTTT. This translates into CAWRGTGSSTEAFF. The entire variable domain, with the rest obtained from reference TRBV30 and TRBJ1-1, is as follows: SQTIHQWPATLVQPVGSPLSLECTVEGTSNPNLYWYRQAAGRGLQLLFYSVGIGQISSEVPQNLSASRPQDRQFILSSKKLLLSDSGFYLCAWRGTGSSTEAFFGQGTRLTVV.

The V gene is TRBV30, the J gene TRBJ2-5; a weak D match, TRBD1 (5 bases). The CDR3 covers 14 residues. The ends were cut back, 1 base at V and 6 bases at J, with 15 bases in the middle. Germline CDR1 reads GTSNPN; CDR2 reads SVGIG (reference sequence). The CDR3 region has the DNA TGTGCCTGGAGTGAGGACAACTCCCGAAAGACCCAGTACTTC. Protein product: CAWSEDNSRKTQYF.

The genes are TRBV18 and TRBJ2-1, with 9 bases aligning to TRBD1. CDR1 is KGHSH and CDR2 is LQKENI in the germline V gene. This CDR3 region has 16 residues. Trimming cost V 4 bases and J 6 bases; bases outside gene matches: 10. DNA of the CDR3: TGTGCCAGCTCACGTCCAAGGGACAGGGAGGTCAATGAGCAGTTCTTC. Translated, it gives CASSRPRDREVNEQFF.

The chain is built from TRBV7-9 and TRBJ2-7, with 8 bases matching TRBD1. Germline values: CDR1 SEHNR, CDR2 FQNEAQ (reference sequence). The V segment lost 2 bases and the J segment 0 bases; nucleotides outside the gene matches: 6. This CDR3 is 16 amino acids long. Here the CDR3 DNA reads TGTGCCAGCAGCTTACGGACAGGGACGGGCTCCTACGAGCAGTACGTC. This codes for CASSLRTGTGSYEQYV.

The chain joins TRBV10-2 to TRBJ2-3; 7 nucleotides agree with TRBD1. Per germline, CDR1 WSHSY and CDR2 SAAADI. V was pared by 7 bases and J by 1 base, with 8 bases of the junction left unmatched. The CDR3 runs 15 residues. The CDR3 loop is CASIHRGVGTDTQYF. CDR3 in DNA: TGCGCCAGCATTCACAGGGGTGTTGGCACAGATACGCAGTATTTT.

CDR3 DNA: TGTGCCGCGGTGCGAAGCTTGTATTTTCTGGGACAGGGAAGCGGCTACACCTTC. This sequence encodes CAAVRSLYFLGQGSGYTF. The V gene is TRBV12-1, the J gene TRBJ1-2; TRBD1 was called by the table and not checked on the DNA. TRBV12-1 is annotated as a pseudogene. This CDR3 has 18 amino acids.

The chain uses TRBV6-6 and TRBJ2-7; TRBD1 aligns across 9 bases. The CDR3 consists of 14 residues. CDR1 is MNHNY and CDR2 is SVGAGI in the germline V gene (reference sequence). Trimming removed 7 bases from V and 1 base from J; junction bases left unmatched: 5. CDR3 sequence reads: CASTSGTGSYEQYF. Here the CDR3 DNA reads TGTGCCAGCACTTCCGGGACAGGGTCCTACGAGCAGTACTTC.

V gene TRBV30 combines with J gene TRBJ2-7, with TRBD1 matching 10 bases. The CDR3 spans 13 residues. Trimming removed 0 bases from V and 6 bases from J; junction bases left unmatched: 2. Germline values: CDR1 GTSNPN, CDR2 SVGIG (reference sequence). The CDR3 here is CAWSVGTGAEQYV. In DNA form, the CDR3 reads TGTGCCTGGAGTGTTGGGACAGGGGCCGAGCAGTACGTC.

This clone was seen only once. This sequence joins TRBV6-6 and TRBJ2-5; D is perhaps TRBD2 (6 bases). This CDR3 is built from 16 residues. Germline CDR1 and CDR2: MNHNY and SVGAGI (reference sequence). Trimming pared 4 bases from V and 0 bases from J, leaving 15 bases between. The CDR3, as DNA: TGTGCCAGCAGTTCTTGGAGGGCCATATACCAAGAGACCCAGTACTTC. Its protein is CASSSWRAIYQETQYF.

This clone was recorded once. CDR3 nucleotide sequence: TGTGCCAGCAGTTTATGGGGGACAGGGTCCTACGAGCAGTACTTC. Translation: CASSLWGTGSYEQYF. The V gene is TRBV27, the J gene TRBJ2-7, with 9 bases aligning to TRBD1. After removal of 1 base from V and 1 base from J, the junction contained 2 bases not matched to a gene. The CDR3 spans 15 residues. The germline V gene has CDR1 MNHEY and CDR2 SMNVEV (reference sequence).

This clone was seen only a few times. This CDR3 reads CSVCSRGAADTQYF. The DNA for the CDR3 is TGCAGCGTCTGTTCGCGGGGGGCCGCAGATACGCAGTATTTT. The chain has TRBV29-1 and TRBJ2-3; 8 bases map to TRBD2. The CDR3 spans 14 residues. Looked up from germline, CDR1 is SQVTM and CDR2 is ANQGSEA. V trimming: 6 bases; J trimming: 4 bases; junction bases outside the gene matches: 9.

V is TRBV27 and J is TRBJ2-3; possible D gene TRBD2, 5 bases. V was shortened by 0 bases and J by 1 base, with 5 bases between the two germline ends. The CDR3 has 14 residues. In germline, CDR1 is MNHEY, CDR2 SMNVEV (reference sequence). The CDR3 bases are TGTGCCAGCAGTTTATCGAGGGGCACAGATACGCAGTATTTT. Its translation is CASSLSRGTDTQYF.

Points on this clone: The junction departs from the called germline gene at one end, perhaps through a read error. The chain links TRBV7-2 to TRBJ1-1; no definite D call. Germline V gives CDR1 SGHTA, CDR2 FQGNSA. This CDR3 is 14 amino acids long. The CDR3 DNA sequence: TGTGCCAGCAGCCTAGCTCTAATGAACACTGAAGCTTTCTTT. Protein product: CASSLALMNTEAFF.

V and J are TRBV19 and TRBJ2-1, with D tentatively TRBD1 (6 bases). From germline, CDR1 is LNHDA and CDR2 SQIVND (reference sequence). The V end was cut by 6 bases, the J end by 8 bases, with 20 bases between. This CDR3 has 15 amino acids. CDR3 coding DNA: TGTGCCAGTAGAACCACAGGGTTCAGCTCGGATGAGCAGTTCTTC. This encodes CASRTTGFSSDEQFF.

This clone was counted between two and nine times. The CDR3 spells CASSRDRVDGYTF. Here the CDR3 DNA reads TGTGCCAGCAGCCGAGACAGGGTGGATGGCTACACCTTC. J is TRBJ1-2 and V is TRBV7-8; the match to TRBD1 covers 7 bases. V trimming: 5 bases; J trimming: 6 bases; junction bases outside the gene matches: 6. Per the germline V gene, CDR1 is SGHVS and CDR2 is FQNEAQ. This CDR3 region has 13 residues. Full variable domain (rest looked up from reference TRBV7-8 and TRBJ1-2): GAGVSQSPRYKVAKRGQDVALRCDPISGHVSLFWYQQALGQGPEFLTYFQNEAQLDKSGLPSDRFFAERPEGSVSTLKIQRTQQEDSAVYLCASSRDRVDGYTFGSGTRLTVV.

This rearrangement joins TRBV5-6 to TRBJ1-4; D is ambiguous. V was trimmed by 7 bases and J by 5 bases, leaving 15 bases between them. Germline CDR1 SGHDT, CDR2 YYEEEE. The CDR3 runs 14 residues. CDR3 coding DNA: TGTGCCAGCGGTACTGGCGGGAACAATGAAAAACTGTTTTTT. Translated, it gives CASGTGGNNEKLFF.

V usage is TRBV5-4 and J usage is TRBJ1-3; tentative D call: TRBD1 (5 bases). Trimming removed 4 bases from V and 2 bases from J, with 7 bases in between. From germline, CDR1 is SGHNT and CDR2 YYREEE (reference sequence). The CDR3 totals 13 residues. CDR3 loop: CASSTGAGNTIYF. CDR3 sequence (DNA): TGTGCCAGCAGCACGGGGGCTGGAAACACCATATATTTT. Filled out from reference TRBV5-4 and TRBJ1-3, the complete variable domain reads ETGVTQSPTHLIKTRGQQVTLRCSSQSGHNTVSWYQQALGQGPQFIFQYYREEENGRGNFPPRFSGLQFPNYSSELNVNALELDDSALYLCASSTGAGNTIYFGEGSWLTVV.

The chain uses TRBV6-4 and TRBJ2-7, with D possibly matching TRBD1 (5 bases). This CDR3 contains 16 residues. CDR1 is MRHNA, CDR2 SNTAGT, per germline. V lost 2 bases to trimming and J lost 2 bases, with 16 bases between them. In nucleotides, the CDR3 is TGTGCCAGCAGTGACGCACTCAGGGCTATCGCCTACGAGCAGTACGTC. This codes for CASSDALRAIAYEQYV.

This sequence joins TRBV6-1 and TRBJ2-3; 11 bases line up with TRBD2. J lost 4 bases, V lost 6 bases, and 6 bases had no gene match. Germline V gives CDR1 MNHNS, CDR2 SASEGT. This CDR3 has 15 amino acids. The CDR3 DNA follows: TGTGCCAGCAGCCGAACTAGCGGGGGTCCAGATACGCAGTATTTT. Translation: CASSRTSGGPDTQYF.

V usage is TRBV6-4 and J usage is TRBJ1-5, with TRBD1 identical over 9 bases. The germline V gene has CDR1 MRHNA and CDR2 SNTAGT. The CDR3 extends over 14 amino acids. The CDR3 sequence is CIRDRDYSNQPQHF. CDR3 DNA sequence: TGTATCCGGGACAGGGACTATAGCAATCAGCCCCAGCATTTT.

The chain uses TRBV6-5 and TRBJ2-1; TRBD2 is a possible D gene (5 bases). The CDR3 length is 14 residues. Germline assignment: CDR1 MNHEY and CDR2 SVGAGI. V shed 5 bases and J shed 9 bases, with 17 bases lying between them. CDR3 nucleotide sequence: TGTGCCAGCAGTCCCGCTGGCGGACGGGGTGAGCAGTTCTTC. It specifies CASSPAGGRGEQFF.

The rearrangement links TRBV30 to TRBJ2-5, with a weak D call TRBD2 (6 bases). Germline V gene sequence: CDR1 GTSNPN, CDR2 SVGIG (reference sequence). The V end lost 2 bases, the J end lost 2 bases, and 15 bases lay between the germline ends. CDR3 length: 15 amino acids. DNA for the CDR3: TGTGCCTGGAGTACCTCGGGACTCAGTCAAGAGACCCAGTACTTC. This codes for CAWSTSGLSQETQYF. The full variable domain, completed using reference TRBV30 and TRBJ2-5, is SQTIHQWPATLVQPVGSPLSLECTVEGTSNPNLYWYRQAAGRGLQLLFYSVGIGQISSEVPQNLSASRPQDRQFILSSKKLLLSDSGFYLCAWSTSGLSQETQYFGPGTRLLVL.